These 24 T cell receptor beta chains originate from one sample sequenced in a study of blood T cell repertoires in COVID-19. Clones were sequenced by immunoSEQ multiplex PCR, and TCRdb holds only the in-frame ones, with some missing. The sample lists roughly 89,000 clones, 80% occurring once. The sequencing sample was made of peripheral blood. The receptors here all came from an older woman with acute or convalescent COVID-19.

This chain joins TRBV27 and TRBJ1-2; no definite D call. Germline V gives CDR1 MNHEY, CDR2 SMNVEV (reference sequence). This CDR3 is 16 amino acids long. V was cut by 5 bases and J by 0 bases, with 16 bases left in between. Here the CDR3 DNA reads TGTGCCAGCAGTGCGTCGTGGAGGTCTACTAACTATGGCTACACCTTC. It encodes CASSASWRSTNYGYTF.

This clone was seen a handful of times. This chain uses TRBV7-4 with TRBJ1-1; 9 bases match TRBD1. The germline V gene has CDR1 SGHVT and CDR2 SQSDAQ. With 7 bases clipped from V and 3 bases from J, the junction kept 9 bases outside the gene matches. The CDR3 is 15 amino acids. The CDR3 protein is CASTNKDRGDTEAFF. The CDR3 DNA is TGTGCCAGCACCAATAAGGACAGGGGTGACACTGAAGCTTTCTTT.

J is TRBJ2-1 and V is TRBV5-1; 12 nucleotides agree with TRBD2. The CDR3 covers 15 residues. Germline V gene sequence: CDR1 SGHRS, CDR2 YFSETQ. V lost 6 bases and J lost 2; bases outside the gene matches: 3. DNA for the CDR3: TGCGCCAGCAAACTAGCGGGGGGAACCTACAATGAGCAGTTCTTC. Amino acid sequence: CASKLAGGTYNEQFF.

The chain employs TRBV6-1 and TRBJ2-7, with a weak D call TRBD2 (5 bases). This CDR3 comprises 15 residues. V was pared by 2 bases and J by 1 base, with 12 bases between. The germline CDR1 and CDR2 sequences are MNHNS and SASEGT. CDR3 loop: CASSEPRTGSYEQYF. The CDR3 DNA sequence: TGTGCCAGCAGTGAACCTCGGACGGGGTCCTACGAGCAGTACTTC.

The chain recombines TRBV19 with TRBJ1-5; the D gene is possibly TRBD1 (6 bases). V shed 7 bases and J shed 11 bases, with 18 bases lying between them. This CDR3 contains 13 residues. The germline V gene encodes CDR1 LNHDA and CDR2 SQIVND (reference sequence). Here the CDR3 reads CASMAGGNWAQHF. The CDR3 DNA reads as TGTGCCAGTATGGCGGGGGGCAATTGGGCCCAGCATTTT.

This clone was picked up a small number of times. This chain connects TRBV28 to TRBJ2-2, with 8 bases matching TRBD2. Germline lookup yields CDR1 MDHEN and CDR2 SYDVKM. The CDR3 covers 14 residues. V was pared by 8 bases and J by 5 bases, with 7 bases of the junction left unmatched. The CDR3 spells CASSGGPVTGELFF. The DNA for the CDR3 is TGTGCCAGCTCGGGGGGGCCCGTTACCGGGGAGCTGTTTTTT.

The V and J genes are TRBV6-1 and TRBJ2-1; 8 nucleotides align to TRBD2. The CDR3 spans 16 residues. The germline V gene encodes CDR1 MNHNS and CDR2 SASEGT. J was trimmed by 4 bases and V by 3 bases; bases with no gene match: 8. CDR3 sequence reads: CASSDGAGASYNEQFF. The CDR3 DNA sequence: TGTGCCAGCAGTGACGGAGCGGGGGCCTCGTACAATGAGCAGTTCTTC.

In this sample, this clone turned up a few times. The V and J genes are TRBV7-2 and TRBJ1-2; D is undetermined. Trimming shortened V by 1 base and J by 5 bases, and 11 bases separated the two germline ends. Per germline, CDR1 SGHTA and CDR2 FQGNSA. This CDR3 has 14 amino acids. The CDR3 here is CASSLVQIAYGYTF. The CDR3 DNA reads as TGTGCCAGCAGCTTAGTGCAGATAGCTTATGGCTACACCTTC.

The chain combines TRBV6-2 or TRBV6-3 with TRBJ1-5; no firm D call. This CDR3 region has 14 residues. Looked up from germline, CDR1 is MNHEY and CDR2 is SVGEGT. Between the trimmed V and J ends, which lost 4 bases and 3 bases, there was a span of 10 bases. CDR3 sequence: CASSLSGVNQPQHF. The CDR3 DNA reads as TGTGCCAGCAGTTTATCGGGAGTCAATCAGCCCCAGCATTTT.

The chain links TRBV27 to TRBJ1-2; no definite D call. Germline CDR1 is MNHEY and CDR2 is SMNVEV (reference sequence). The germline V and J ends were trimmed by 2 bases and 7 bases, with 17 bases remaining between them. The CDR3 contains 15 residues. CDR3 in DNA: TGTGCCAGCAGTTTAGGATTTTCCGGGGTTAGTGGCTACACCTTC. Protein product: CASSLGFSGVSGYTF.

Here the CDR3 DNA reads TGTGCCAGCAGCTCCCGCTTAGGGACAGGGGGACATAGATCACCCCTCCACTTT. This translates into CASSSRLGTGGHRSPLHF. The rearrangement uses TRBV7-2 and TRBJ1-6; 11 positions match TRBD1. In germline, CDR1 is SGHTA, CDR2 FQGNSA. V lost 4 bases and J lost 10; bases outside the gene matches: 15. The CDR3 spans 18 residues.

This chain uses TRBV6-2 or TRBV6-3 with TRBJ1-5; TRBD1 agrees at 7 bases. After removal of 6 bases from V and 7 bases from J, the junction contained 12 bases not matched to a gene. The germline V gene has CDR1 MNHEY and CDR2 SVGEGT. The CDR3 extends over 15 amino acids. The CDR3 nucleotides are TGTGCCAGCAGCAGGACACAGGGGCTTCCGCAGCCCCAGCATTTT. It yields the protein CASSRTQGLPQPQHF.

The rearrangement uses TRBV30 and TRBJ1-1; TRBD1 matches 9 bases. Per the germline V gene, CDR1 is GTSNPN and CDR2 is SVGIG (reference sequence). This CDR3 contains 15 residues. The J segment lost 1 base and the V segment lost 1 base, leaving 4 bases of the junction unmatched. CDR3 DNA sequence: TGTGCCTGGAGTGGGACAGGGGCCTCGAACACTGAAGCTTTCTTT. It codes for CAWSGTGASNTEAFF. The complete variable domain, with remaining parts taken from reference TRBV30 and TRBJ1-1, reads SQTIHQWPATLVQPVGSPLSLECTVEGTSNPNLYWYRQAAGRGLQLLFYSVGIGQISSEVPQNLSASRPQDRQFILSSKKLLLSDSGFYLCAWSGTGASNTEAFFGQGTRLTVV.

This chain joins TRBV11-2 and TRBJ2-2; tentatively, D is TRBD1 (6 bases). V lost 2 bases, J lost 3 bases, and 10 bases lay in between. CDR1 is SGHAT, CDR2 FQNNGV, per germline. The CDR3 is 15 amino acids. The CDR3 spells CASSLSQGYTGELFF. The DNA for the CDR3 is TGTGCCAGCAGCTTAAGTCAGGGGTACACCGGGGAGCTGTTTTTT.

V is TRBV25-1 and J is TRBJ2-7, with 7 bases fitting TRBD1. V lost 6 bases, J lost 1 base, and 12 bases stayed unmatched. Germline V gene lookup returns CDR1 MGHDK and CDR2 SYGVNS. The CDR3 sequence is 16 residues long. The CDR3 spells CASRGHTGAPSYEQYF. CDR3 nucleotides: TGTGCCAGCAGAGGGCATACAGGGGCTCCTTCCTACGAGCAGTACTTC.

V is TRBV5-1 and J is TRBJ2-1; weak D call: TRBD2 (7 bases). This CDR3 spans 15 amino acids. The germline V gene has CDR1 SGHRS and CDR2 YFSETQ. V lost 0 bases and J lost 9, with 16 bases in between. DNA for the CDR3: TGCGCCAGCAGCTTGGTGACAGGACCGGGGGGTGAGCAGTTCTTC. Translating it yields CASSLVTGPGGEQFF. Supplemented by reference TRBV5-1 and TRBJ2-1, the full variable domain reads KAGVTQTPRYLIKTRGQQVTLSCSPISGHRSVSWYQQTPGQGLQFLFEYFSETQRNKGNFPGRFSGRQFSNSRSEMNVSTLELGDSALYLCASSLVTGPGGEQFFGPGTRLTVL.

This chain links TRBV19 with TRBJ1-5, with a tentative D call TRBD1 (6 bases). Per the germline V gene, CDR1 is LNHDA and CDR2 is SQIVND (reference sequence). V was cut by 2 bases and J by 2 bases, with 13 bases left in between. The CDR3 covers 16 residues. CDR3: CASSIIPGQGNQPQHF. The CDR3 region has the DNA TGTGCCAGTAGTATAATTCCGGGACAAGGCAATCAGCCCCAGCATTTT. The variable domain in full, with the rest retrieved from reference TRBV19 and TRBJ1-5, is DGGITQSPKYLFRKEGQNVTLSCEQNLNHDAMYWYRQDPGQGLRLIYYSQIVNDFQKGDIAEGYSVSREKKESFPLTVTSAQKNPTAFYLCASSIIPGQGNQPQHFGDGTRLSIL.

This rearrangement joins TRBV15 to TRBJ2-7; possible D gene TRBD2, 5 bases. Germline V gene lookup returns CDR1 LNHNV and CDR2 YYDKDF (reference sequence). The CDR3 extends over 14 amino acids. Trimming removed 1 base from V and 5 bases from J, with 12 bases in between. The chain's CDR3 is CATSRVRGFDEQYF. CDR3 nucleotide sequence: TGTGCCACCAGCAGAGTGCGAGGGTTTGACGAGCAGTACTTC.

The V call is TRBV11-3, the J call TRBJ2-1, with TRBD2 identical over 11 bases. The length of the CDR3 is 15 residues. The V segment lost 5 bases and the J segment 2 bases; nucleotides outside the gene matches: 2. CDR1 is SGHNT and CDR2 is YENEEA in the germline V gene. The CDR3 reads CASSQGLAAYNEQFF. The CDR3 DNA reads as TGTGCCAGCAGCCAGGGACTAGCGGCCTACAATGAGCAGTTCTTC.

The chain employs TRBV12-3 or TRBV12-4 and TRBJ1-1; D is uncertain. With 3 bases removed from V and 10 bases from J, the gap between germline ends came to 12 bases. The CDR3 loop spans 12 amino acids. As DNA, the CDR3 is TGTGCCAGCAGTTTTCGGGTGCAGCGAGCTTTCTTT. Its translation: CASSFRVQRAFF.

This clone has just a few counts. The genes are TRBV30 and TRBJ2-7; 8 bases match TRBD1. Trimming at V came to 5 bases and at J to 0 bases, leaving 9 bases not matched to a gene. The CDR3 runs 15 residues. Germline V gene data show CDR1 as GTSNPN and CDR2 as SVGIG (reference sequence). DNA for the CDR3: TGTGCCTGGGACAGGGGAAGGACGGTCTCCTACGAGCAGTACTTC. Residues: CAWDRGRTVSYEQYF. Full variable domain (missing parts from reference TRBV30 and TRBJ2-7): SQTIHQWPATLVQPVGSPLSLECTVEGTSNPNLYWYRQAAGRGLQLLFYSVGIGQISSEVPQNLSASRPQDRQFILSSKKLLLSDSGFYLCAWDRGRTVSYEQYFGPGTRLTVT.

The chain uses TRBV2 and TRBJ1-1; D is undetermined. Germline V CDR1 and CDR2: SNHLY, FYNNEI. The CDR3 has 14 residues. V was trimmed by 2 bases and J by 4 bases, leaving 11 bases between them. CDR3 loop: CASSEHGLGTEAFF. The CDR3 region has the DNA TGTGCCAGCAGTGAACATGGCCTTGGCACTGAAGCTTTCTTT.

The chain joins TRBV10-3 to TRBJ2-7; D unresolved. Germline values: CDR1 ENHRY, CDR2 SYGVKD. Trimming removed 4 bases from V and 0 bases from J, with 10 bases in between. This CDR3 region has 14 residues. The CDR3 nucleotides read TGTGCCATCAGTGGCCGGGTGAGCTCCTACGAGCAGTACTTC. Amino acids: CAISGRVSSYEQYF.

The V gene is TRBV10-3, the J gene TRBJ1-4, with 10 nucleotides matching TRBD1. Germline CDR1 is ENHRY and CDR2 is SYGVKD. V shed 10 bases, J shed 6 bases, and the junction held 2 bases outside the gene matches. The CDR3 length is 12 residues. The CDR3 DNA sequence: TGTGCCACCGGACAGGGGGATGAAAAACTGTTTTTT. It encodes CATGQGDEKLFF.